What follows are 10 T cell receptor beta chains derived from one specimen sequenced in a study of T cells after yellow fever vaccination. In TCRdb, the 5' RACE reads were re-called with MiXCR into one record per CDR3 protein. The sample consists of approximately 550,000 distinct CDR3 sequences, roughly 13% of them appearing once. The source was PBMCs, collected on the day of the yellow fever booster vaccination. The receptors were sampled from a young man who received the YFV17D yellow fever vaccine.

This sequence joins TRBV20-1 and TRBJ2-3; D possibly corresponds to TRBD1 (5 bases). The CDR3 runs 14 residues. The germline V gene encodes CDR1 DFQATT and CDR2 SNEGSKA (reference sequence). V was clipped by 3 bases and J by 0 bases, with 10 bases between them. The CDR3 DNA sequence: TGCAGTGCTAGTCCAGGGTTTAGCACAGATACGCAGTATTTT. It yields the protein CSASPGFSTDTQYF.

This clonotype was detected a few times. This chain joins TRBV20-1 and TRBJ2-6; D gene uncertain. The germline V and J ends were trimmed by 5 bases and 0 bases, with 11 bases remaining between them. Germline V gene sequence: CDR1 DFQATT, CDR2 SNEGSKA (reference sequence). CDR3 length equals 15 residues. The CDR3 DNA reads TGCAGTGCTGGTCCTTCCGGCTCTGGGGCCAACGTCCTGACTTTC. Translating gives CSAGPSGSGANVLTF.

This clonotype turned up a few times. Sequence at one end of the junction differs from germline and may be a read error. CDR3 protein: CASSLDLNAGVNF. The CDR3 region has the DNA TGTGCCAGCAGCTTAGATTTAAATGCAGGGGTAAACTTC. This chain joins TRBV7-2 and TRBJ2-7, with D maybe TRBD1 (6 bases). Germline V CDR1 and CDR2: SGHTA, FQGNSA. The CDR3 has 13 amino acids. Looking up the rest from reference TRBV7-2 and TRBJ2-7 gives the full variable domain: GAGVSQSPSNKVTEKGKDVELRCDPISGHTALYWYRQSLGQGLEFLIYFQGNSAPDKSGLPSDRFSAERTGGSVSTLTIQRTQQEDSAVYLCASSLDLNAGVNFGPGTRLTVT.

J is TRBJ1-5 and V is TRBV30, with unresolved D. V lost 0 bases, J lost 7 bases, and 16 bases lay in between. Germline CDR1 reads GTSNPN; CDR2 reads SVGIG (reference sequence). The CDR3 loop spans 15 amino acids. The CDR3 DNA reads as TGTGCCTGGAGTGTAGCCGGCCGTGGAGAGCAGCCCCAGCATTTT. This translates into CAWSVAGRGEQPQHF.

The rearrangement links TRBV7-6 to TRBJ2-1, with D perhaps TRBD2 (6 bases). The CDR3 consists of 16 residues. V lost 5 bases and J lost 6, with 20 bases in between. Germline loops: CDR1 SGHVS, CDR2 FNYEAQ. The CDR3 protein is CASSTNDGRSSNEQFF. CDR3 nucleotides: TGTGCCAGCAGCACTAACGACGGGAGAAGTAGCAATGAGCAGTTCTTC. The variable domain in full, completed from reference TRBV7-6 and TRBJ2-1, reads GAGVSQSPRYKVTKRGQDVALRCDPISGHVSLYWYRQALGQGPEFLTYFNYEAQQDKSGLPNDRFSAERPEGSISTLTIQRTEQRDSAMYRCASSTNDGRSSNEQFFGPGTRLTVL.

The chain carries TRBV10-3 and TRBJ2-7; 12 positions agree with TRBD2. The CDR3 is 16 residues long. The V segment lost 10 bases and the J segment 2 bases; nucleotides outside the gene matches: 12. In germline, CDR1 is ENHRY, CDR2 SYGVKD. The CDR3 bases are TGTGCCACCACAGAAACTGGACTAGCGGGAACCTACGAGCAGTACTTC. Protein: CATTETGLAGTYEQYF.

In this sample, this clonotype turned up a few times. The chain employs TRBV4-3 and TRBJ2-7; 8 bases fit TRBD2. CDR3 length equals 16 residues. After removal of 0 bases from V and 2 bases from J, the junction contained 6 bases not matched to a gene. Germline values: CDR1 LGHNA, CDR2 YSLEER. The CDR3 region is CASSQEGALAAYEQYF. CDR3 nucleotides: TGCGCCAGCAGCCAAGAGGGTGCACTAGCGGCCTACGAGCAGTACTTC.

The chain recombines TRBV12-3 or TRBV12-4 with TRBJ2-1; TRBD1 aligns across 9 bases. The V gene end was trimmed by 6 bases and the J gene end by 9 bases; junction bases not matched to a gene: 6. The CDR3 totals 13 residues. CDR3: CASSVTGGSEQFF. In DNA, the CDR3 is TGTGCCAGCAGCGTCACAGGGGGCAGTGAGCAGTTCTTC.

The chain has TRBV28 and TRBJ1-6, with D perhaps matching TRBD1 (5 bases). Germline V gives CDR1 MDHEN, CDR2 SYDVKM. The CDR3 is made up of 13 amino acids. Trimming stripped 6 bases from V and 9 bases from J, with 12 bases between. CDR3 sequence: CASSGGVGSPLHF. CDR3 sequence (DNA): TGTGCCAGCAGCGGGGGGGTGGGTTCACCCCTCCACTTT.

This clonotype was observed a handful of times. The chain has TRBV18 and TRBJ2-1; 8 nucleotides line up with TRBD2. CDR1 is KGHSH, CDR2 LQKENI, per germline. J was trimmed by 7 bases and V by 2 bases; bases with no gene match: 10. This CDR3 contains 16 residues. CDR3 in amino acids: CASSPASGSRGNEQFF. In DNA, the CDR3 is TGTGCCAGCTCACCAGCCAGCGGGAGTCGGGGAAATGAGCAGTTCTTC.